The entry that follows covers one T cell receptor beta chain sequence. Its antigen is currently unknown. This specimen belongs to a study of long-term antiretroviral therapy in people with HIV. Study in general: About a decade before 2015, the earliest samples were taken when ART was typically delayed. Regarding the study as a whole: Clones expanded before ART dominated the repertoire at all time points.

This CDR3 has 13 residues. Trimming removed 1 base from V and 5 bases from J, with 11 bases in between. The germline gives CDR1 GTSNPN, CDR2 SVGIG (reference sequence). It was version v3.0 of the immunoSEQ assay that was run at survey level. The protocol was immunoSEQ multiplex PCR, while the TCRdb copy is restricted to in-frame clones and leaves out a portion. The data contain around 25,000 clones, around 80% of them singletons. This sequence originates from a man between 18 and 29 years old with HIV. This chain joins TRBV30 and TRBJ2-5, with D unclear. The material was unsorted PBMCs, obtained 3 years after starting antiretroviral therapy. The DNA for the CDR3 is TGTGCCTGGAGTGGGGTCCTGGCGGAGACCCAGTACTTC. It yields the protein CAWSGVLAETQYF.